Listed below are T cell receptor beta chains from one sample, sequenced in a study of persistence of HIV-infected CD4 T cells. These receptors have no identified antigens. Repertoires were generated with immunoSEQ multiplex PCR, while TCRdb's copy carries only in-frame clones and drops some. Of 37,000 or so clones in the sample, about 91% were seen once. The sample in question was CD4+ T cells sorted from PBMCs after roughly 17-hour stimulation, obtained from a patient who received antiretroviral therapy. The source of these receptors is an adult man with HIV who was CMV-seropositive. Both conserved end residues are trimmed from each CDR3. Clone size is not always given. Where it is, it says once, few, many or a class for expanded clones.

NA	9	TRBV29-1	TRBJ2-5	SVQGGETQY
NA	12	TRBV9	TRBJ2-7	ASSESQGPYEQY
NA	14	TRBV28	TRBJ2-2	ASSLFGGRAVGELF
NA	12	TRBV6-5	TRBJ1-1	ASDFGRMNTEAF
NA	11	TRBV2	TRBJ2-7	ASMTGTSYEQY
once	11	TRBV19	TRBJ1-1	ASVRGMNTEAF
NA	13	TRBV27	TRBJ1-2	ASSQKGRQLGGYT
NA	13	TRBV7-8	TRBJ1-2	ASSSTRTGGYGYT
NA	12	TRBV2	TRBJ1-4	ASSEVGLAEKLF
NA	14	TRBV5-4	TRBJ1-4	ASSLALGATNEKLF
NA	13	TRBV7-6	TRBJ2-1	ASSLIAGSYNEQF
NA	13	TRBV4-1	TRBJ2-2	ASSHDQGNTGELF
NA	15	TRBV7-9	TRBJ2-5	ASSLDRTSGDQETQY
NA	15	TRBV3-1/TRBV3-2	TRBJ2-3	ASSRRLLAGSADTQY
NA	15	TRBV14	TRBJ1-1	ASSHRPPGRPNTEAF
NA	14	TRBV19	TRBJ1-1	ASSNWQGPGKTEAF